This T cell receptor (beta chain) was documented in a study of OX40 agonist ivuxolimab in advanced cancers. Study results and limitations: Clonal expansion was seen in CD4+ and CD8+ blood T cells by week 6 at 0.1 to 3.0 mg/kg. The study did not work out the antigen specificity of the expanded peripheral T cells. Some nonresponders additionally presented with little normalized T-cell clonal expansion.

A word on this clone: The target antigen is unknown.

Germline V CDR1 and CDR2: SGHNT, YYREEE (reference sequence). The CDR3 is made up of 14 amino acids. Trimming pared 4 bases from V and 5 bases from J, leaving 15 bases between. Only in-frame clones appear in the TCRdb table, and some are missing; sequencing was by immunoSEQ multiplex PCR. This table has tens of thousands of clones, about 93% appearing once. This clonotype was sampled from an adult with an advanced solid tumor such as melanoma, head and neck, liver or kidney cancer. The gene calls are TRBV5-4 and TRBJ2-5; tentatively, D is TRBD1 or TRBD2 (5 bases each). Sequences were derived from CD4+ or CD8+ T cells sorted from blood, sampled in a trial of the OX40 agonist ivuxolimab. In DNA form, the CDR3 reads TGTGCCAGCAGCCCGATCGGGGACGGGGAGACCCAGTACTTC. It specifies CASSPIGDGETQYF. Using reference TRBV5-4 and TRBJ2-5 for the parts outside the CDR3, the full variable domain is ETGVTQSPTHLIKTRGQQVTLRCSSQSGHNTVSWYQQALGQGPQFIFQYYREEENGRGNFPPRFSGLQFPNYSSELNVNALELDDSALYLCASSPIGDGETQYFGPGTRLLVL.